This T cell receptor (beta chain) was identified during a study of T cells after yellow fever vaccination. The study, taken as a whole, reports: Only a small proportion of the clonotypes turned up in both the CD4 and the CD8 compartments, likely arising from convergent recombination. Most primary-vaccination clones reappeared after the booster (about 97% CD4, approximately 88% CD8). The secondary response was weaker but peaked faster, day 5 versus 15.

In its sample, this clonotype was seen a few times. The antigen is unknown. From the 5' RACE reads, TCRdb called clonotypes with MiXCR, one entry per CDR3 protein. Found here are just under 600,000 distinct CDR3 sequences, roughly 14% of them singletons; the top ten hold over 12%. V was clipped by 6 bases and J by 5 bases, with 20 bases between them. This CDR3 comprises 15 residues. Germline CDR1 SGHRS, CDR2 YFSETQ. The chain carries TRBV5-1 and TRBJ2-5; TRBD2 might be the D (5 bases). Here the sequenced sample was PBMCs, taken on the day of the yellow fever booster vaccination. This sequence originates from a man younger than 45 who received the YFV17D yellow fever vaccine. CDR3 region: CASTNFGELSETQYF. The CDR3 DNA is TGCGCCAGCACCAACTTCGGGGAGTTGTCTGAGACCCAGTACTTC.